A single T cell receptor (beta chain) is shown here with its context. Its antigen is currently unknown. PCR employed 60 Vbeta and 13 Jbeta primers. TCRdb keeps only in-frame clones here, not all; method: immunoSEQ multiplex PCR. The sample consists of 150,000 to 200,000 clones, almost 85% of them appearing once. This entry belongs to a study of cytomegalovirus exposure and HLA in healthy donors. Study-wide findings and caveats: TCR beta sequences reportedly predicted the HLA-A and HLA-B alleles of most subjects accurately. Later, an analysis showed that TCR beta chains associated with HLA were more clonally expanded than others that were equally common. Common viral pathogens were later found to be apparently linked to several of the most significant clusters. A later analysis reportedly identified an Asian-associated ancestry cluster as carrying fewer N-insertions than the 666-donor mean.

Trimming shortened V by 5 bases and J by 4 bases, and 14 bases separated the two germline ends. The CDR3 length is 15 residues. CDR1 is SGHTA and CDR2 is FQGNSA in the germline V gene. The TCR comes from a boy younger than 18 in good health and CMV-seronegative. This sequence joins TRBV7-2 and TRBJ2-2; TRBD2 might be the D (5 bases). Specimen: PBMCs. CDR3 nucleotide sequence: TGTGCCAGCAGCCTCGGGGTTTCGAGCACCGGGGAGCTGTTTTTT. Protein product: CASSLGVSSTGELFF.